The 14 T cell receptor beta chains below come from one sample, sequenced in a study of cytomegalovirus exposure and HLA in healthy donors. Clones were sequenced by immunoSEQ multiplex PCR, and TCRdb holds only the in-frame ones, with some missing. In the table there are roughly 300,000 clones, 70% to 90% of which are singletons. Specimen: PBMCs. The receptors were sampled from a woman aged 18-29 years in good health and CMV-seronegative.

In this sample, this clone turned up once. The chain combines TRBV5-1 with TRBJ2-3; 7 nucleotides line up with TRBD2. The CDR3 is 16 residues long. The V gene's germline CDR1 is SGHRS and CDR2 YFSETQ. The V segment lost 0 bases and the J segment 4 bases; nucleotides outside the gene matches: 8. Here the CDR3 DNA reads TGCGCCAGCAGCTTGGGTTTGGGCGGGAGCGCAGATACGCAGTATTTT. Amino acids: CASSLGLGGSADTQYF.

The chain carries TRBV7-2 and TRBJ2-5; 9 nucleotides align to TRBD2. V lost 0 bases to trimming and J lost 1 base; unmatched junction nucleotides: 6. Germline CDR1 reads SGHTA; CDR2 reads FQGNSA. The CDR3 spans 17 residues. The CDR3 DNA is TGTGCCAGCAGCTTAGCGACTAGCGGAATACGCCAAGAGACCCAGTACTTC. As protein: CASSLATSGIRQETQYF.

The chain employs TRBV19 and TRBJ2-7; 9 bases line up with TRBD1. Germline V lookup: CDR1 LNHDA, CDR2 SQIVND (reference sequence). The CDR3 is 14 amino acids. After removal of 4 bases from V and 6 bases from J, the junction contained 7 bases not matched to a gene. The CDR3 nucleotides are TGTGCCAGTAGTAAAAAGACAGGGGGTGTCGAGCAGTACTTC. Protein: CASSKKTGGVEQYF.

This clone is a singleton in its sample. The rearrangement joins TRBV10-3 to TRBJ2-3; no clear D. Trimming cost V 8 bases and J 4 bases, with 16 bases left between them. Germline lookup yields CDR1 ENHRY and CDR2 SYGVKD. The CDR3 sequence is 14 residues long. The CDR3 here is CAIGSSSIPDTQYF. In DNA form, the CDR3 reads TGTGCCATCGGGTCTAGTTCAATCCCAGATACGCAGTATTTT.

The rearrangement joins TRBV11-2 to TRBJ2-5; tentative D call: TRBD2 (7 bases). The germline gives CDR1 SGHAT, CDR2 FQNNGV. CDR3 size: 16 residues. Trimming took 7 bases from V and 0 from J, leaving 18 bases between them. The CDR3: CASTRGALRDQETQYF. CDR3 nucleotides: TGTGCCAGCACCCGGGGGGCTTTGCGGGACCAAGAGACCCAGTACTTC. The full variable domain, completed using reference TRBV11-2 and TRBJ2-5, is EAGVAQSPRYKIIEKRQSVAFWCNPISGHATLYWYQQILGQGPKLLIQFQNNGVVDDSQLPKDRFSAERLKGVDSTLKIQPAKLEDSAVYLCASTRGALRDQETQYFGPGTRLLVL.

V and J are TRBV28 and TRBJ2-1; 10 positions agree with TRBD2. The CDR3 totals 18 residues. Germline-derived CDR1 and CDR2 are MDHEN and SYDVKM. With V trimmed by 1 base and J by 5 bases, 11 bases remained unmatched. DNA of the CDR3: TGTGCCAGCAGTTTATTGTCCTTCACTAGCGGGAATAACAATGAGCAGTTCTTC. Protein sequence: CASSLLSFTSGNNNEQFF.

The chain has TRBV5-5 and TRBJ2-3; TRBD1 matches 7 bases. V dropped 4 bases and J dropped 4; count of bases not matched to a gene: 12. Germline lookup yields CDR1 SGHKS and CDR2 YYEKEE (reference sequence). The CDR3 loop spans 16 amino acids. The CDR3 reads CASSTVPGQNPDTQYF. In DNA form, the CDR3 reads TGTGCCAGCAGCACTGTACCGGGACAGAATCCAGATACGCAGTATTTT.

This chain connects TRBV11-2 to TRBJ2-3, with unresolved D. V was cut by 5 bases and J by 2 bases, with 14 bases left in between. The CDR3 runs 15 residues. CDR1 is SGHAT, CDR2 FQNNGV, per germline. The CDR3 reads CASSPYPPLTDTQYF. The CDR3 bases are TGTGCCAGCAGCCCCTACCCGCCGCTCACAGATACGCAGTATTTT. Full variable domain (outside the CDR3, taken from reference TRBV11-2 and TRBJ2-3): EAGVAQSPRYKIIEKRQSVAFWCNPISGHATLYWYQQILGQGPKLLIQFQNNGVVDDSQLPKDRFSAERLKGVDSTLKIQPAKLEDSAVYLCASSPYPPLTDTQYFGPGTRLTVL.

V and J are TRBV30 and TRBJ1-1; TRBD1 might be the D (5 bases). This CDR3 contains 11 residues. CDR1 is GTSNPN and CDR2 is SVGIG in the germline V gene (reference sequence). Trimming pared 7 bases from V and 1 base from J, leaving 7 bases between. CDR3 bases: TGTGCCTATGACAGGAACACTGAAGCTTTCTTT. Translation gives CAYDRNTEAFF. The variable domain in full, with the rest retrieved from reference TRBV30 and TRBJ1-1, is SQTIHQWPATLVQPVGSPLSLECTVEGTSNPNLYWYRQAAGRGLQLLFYSVGIGQISSEVPQNLSASRPQDRQFILSSKKLLLSDSGFYLCAYDRNTEAFFGQGTRLTVV.

This clone occurred a few times. The V gene is TRBV25-1, the J gene TRBJ2-7, with TRBD1 matching over 8 bases. Germline CDR1 and CDR2: MGHDK and SYGVNS. The CDR3 loop spans 15 amino acids. Trimming took 3 bases from V and 5 from J; bases not matched to a gene: 9. CDR3 amino acids: CASSDTGRGLNEQYF. The DNA of the CDR3 is TGTGCCAGCAGTGATACAGGCAGGGGGCTTAACGAGCAGTACTTC.

The chain couples TRBV5-1 to TRBJ2-3; tentatively, D is TRBD2 (6 bases). Germline V gene lookup returns CDR1 SGHRS and CDR2 YFSETQ. V lost 0 bases to trimming and J lost 5 bases, with 19 bases between them. The CDR3 extends over 17 amino acids. The CDR3 here is CASSLVGASAKVDTQYF. Written as DNA, the CDR3 is TGCGCCAGCAGCTTGGTCGGGGCTAGCGCGAAGGTAGATACGCAGTATTTT.

The V and J genes are TRBV2 and TRBJ2-7, with 7 bases fitting TRBD1. Trimming at V came to 5 bases and at J to 2 bases, leaving 3 bases not matched to a gene. Germline loops: CDR1 SNHLY, CDR2 FYNNEI. The length of the CDR3 is 13 residues. The CDR3 spells CASSRDSPYEQYF. Written as DNA, the CDR3 is TGTGCCAGCAGTCGGGACAGTCCCTACGAGCAGTACTTC.

J is TRBJ1-2 and V is TRBV20-1; unclear D gene. CDR1 DFQATT and CDR2 SNEGSKA come from the germline V gene (reference sequence). This CDR3 comprises 11 residues. V dropped 5 bases and J dropped 4 bases, with 8 bases sitting between them. DNA for the CDR3: TGCAGTGCTGTACTCCGCTATGGCTACACCTTC. Amino acid sequence: CSAVLRYGYTF.

The chain carries TRBV2 and TRBJ2-5; D might be TRBD1 (6 bases). Germline loops: CDR1 SNHLY, CDR2 FYNNEI. CDR3 length: 15 amino acids. Trimming removed 5 bases from V and 5 bases from J, with 18 bases in between. The CDR3 loop is CASSRLGTILETQYF. The CDR3 DNA sequence: TGTGCCAGCAGTCGACTCGGGACAATATTGGAGACCCAGTACTTC.